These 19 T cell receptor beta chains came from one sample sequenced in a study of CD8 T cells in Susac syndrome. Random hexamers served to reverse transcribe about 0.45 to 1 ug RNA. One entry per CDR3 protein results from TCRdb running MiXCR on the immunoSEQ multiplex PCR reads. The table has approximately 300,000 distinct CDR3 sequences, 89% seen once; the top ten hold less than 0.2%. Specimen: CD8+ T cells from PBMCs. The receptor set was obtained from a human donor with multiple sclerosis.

The CDR3 DNA follows: TGTGCCAGCAGTTCCGGGACCGTGAGCACAGATACGCAGTATTTT. Protein: CASSSGTVSTDTQYF. J is TRBJ2-3 and V is TRBV12-3 or TRBV12-4; the D gene could be TRBD1 or TRBD2 (5 bases each). Deletions cut 4 bases from V and 0 bases from J, with 11 bases between. The CDR3 sequence is 15 residues long.

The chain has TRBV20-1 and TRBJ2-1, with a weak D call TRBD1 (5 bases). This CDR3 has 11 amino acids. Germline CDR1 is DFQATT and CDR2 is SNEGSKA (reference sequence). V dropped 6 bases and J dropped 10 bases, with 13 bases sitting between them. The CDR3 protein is CSAPGASEQFF. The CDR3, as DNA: TGCAGTGCCCCTGGGGCTTCGGAGCAGTTCTTC.

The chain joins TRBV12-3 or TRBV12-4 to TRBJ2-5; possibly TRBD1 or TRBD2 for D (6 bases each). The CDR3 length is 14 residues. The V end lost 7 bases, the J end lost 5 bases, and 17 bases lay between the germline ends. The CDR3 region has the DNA TGTGCCAGCACTATACGAGGAGGGGGGGAGACCCAGTACTTC. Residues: CASTIRGGGETQYF.

CDR3 residues: CSASFFCETKHGWNTEAFF. CDR3 DNA sequence: TGCAGTGCTAGCTTTTTTTGTGAAACGAAACACGGGTGGAACACTGAAGCTTTCTTT. The J gene is TRBJ1-1, the V gene TRBV20-1; unclear D gene. The germline V gene encodes CDR1 DFQATT and CDR2 SNEGSKA (reference sequence). This CDR3 comprises 19 residues. Trimming took 3 bases from V and 1 from J, leaving 27 bases between them.

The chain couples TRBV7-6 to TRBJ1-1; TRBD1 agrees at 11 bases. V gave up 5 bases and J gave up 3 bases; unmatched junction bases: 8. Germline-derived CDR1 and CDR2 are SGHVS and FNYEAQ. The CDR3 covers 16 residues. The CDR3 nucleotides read TGTGCCAGCAGCCACGTCGGGACAGGGGGAGACACTGAAGCTTTCTTT. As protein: CASSHVGTGGDTEAFF.

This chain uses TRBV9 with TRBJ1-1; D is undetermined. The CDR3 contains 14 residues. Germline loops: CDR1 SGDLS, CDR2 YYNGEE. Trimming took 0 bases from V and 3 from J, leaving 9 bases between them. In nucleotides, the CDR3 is TGTGCCAGCAGCGTAGGAGGAGGTTACACTGAAGCTTTCTTT. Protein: CASSVGGGYTEAFF. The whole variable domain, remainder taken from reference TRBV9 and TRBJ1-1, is DSGVTQTPKHLITATGQRVTLRCSPRSGDLSVYWYQQSLDQGLQFLIQYYNGEERAKGNILERFSAQQFPDLHSELNLSSLELGDSALYFCASSVGGGYTEAFFGQGTRLTVV.

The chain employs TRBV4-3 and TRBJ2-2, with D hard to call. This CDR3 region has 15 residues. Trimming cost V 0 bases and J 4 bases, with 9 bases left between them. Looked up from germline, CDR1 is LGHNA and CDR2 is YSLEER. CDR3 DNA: TGCGCCAGCAGCCAAGACCTCCTCACCACCGGGGAGCTGTTTTTT. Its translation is CASSQDLLTTGELFF.

The CDR3 coding sequence is TGTGCCAGCAGTTTATTTCGGACCAAGGCGGGGAATGAGCAGTTCTTC. Its translation is CASSLFRTKAGNEQFF. The chain joins TRBV27 to TRBJ2-1, with a possible D match to TRBD2 (6 bases). CDR3 length equals 16 residues. Trimming removed 1 base at V and 7 bases at J, with 17 bases between. Germline V lookup: CDR1 MNHEY, CDR2 SMNVEV (reference sequence).

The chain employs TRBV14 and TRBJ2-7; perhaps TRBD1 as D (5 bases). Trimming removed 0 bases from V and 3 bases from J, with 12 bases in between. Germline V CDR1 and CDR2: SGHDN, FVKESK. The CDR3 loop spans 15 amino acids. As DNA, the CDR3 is TGTGCCAGCAGCCAAGATCCAGGGTTTGGCTACGAGCAGTACTTC. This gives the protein CASSQDPGFGYEQYF.

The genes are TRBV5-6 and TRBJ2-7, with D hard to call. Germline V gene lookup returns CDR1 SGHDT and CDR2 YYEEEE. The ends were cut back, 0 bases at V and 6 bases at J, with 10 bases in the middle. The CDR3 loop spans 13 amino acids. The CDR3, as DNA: TGTGCCAGCAGCTTGGATCCTGGGTTCGAGCAGTACTTC. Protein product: CASSLDPGFEQYF.

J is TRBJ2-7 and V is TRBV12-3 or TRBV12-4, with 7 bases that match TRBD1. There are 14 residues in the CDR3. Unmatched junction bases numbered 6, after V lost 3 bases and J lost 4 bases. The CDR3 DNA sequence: TGTGCCAGCAGTTTCACCGGGACAGTTTACGAGCAGTACTTC. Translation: CASSFTGTVYEQYF.

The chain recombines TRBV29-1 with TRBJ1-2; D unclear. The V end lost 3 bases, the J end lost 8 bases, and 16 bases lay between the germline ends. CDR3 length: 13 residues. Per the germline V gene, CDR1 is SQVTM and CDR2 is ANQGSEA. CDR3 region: CSVEQDGLEGYTF. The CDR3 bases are TGCAGCGTTGAGCAGGACGGCCTTGAAGGCTACACCTTC.

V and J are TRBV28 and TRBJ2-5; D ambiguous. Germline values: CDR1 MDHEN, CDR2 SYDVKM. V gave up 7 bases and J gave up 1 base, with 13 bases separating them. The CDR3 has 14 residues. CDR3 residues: CASKPRNLQETQYF. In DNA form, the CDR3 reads TGTGCCAGCAAGCCCCGGAACCTCCAAGAGACCCAGTACTTC.

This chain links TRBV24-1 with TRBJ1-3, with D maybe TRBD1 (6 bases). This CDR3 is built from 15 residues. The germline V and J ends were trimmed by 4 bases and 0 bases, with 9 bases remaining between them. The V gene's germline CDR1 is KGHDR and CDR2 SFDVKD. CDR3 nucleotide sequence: TGTGCCACCAGTGACCCGACAGGCTCTGGAAACACCATATATTTT. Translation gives CATSDPTGSGNTIYF.

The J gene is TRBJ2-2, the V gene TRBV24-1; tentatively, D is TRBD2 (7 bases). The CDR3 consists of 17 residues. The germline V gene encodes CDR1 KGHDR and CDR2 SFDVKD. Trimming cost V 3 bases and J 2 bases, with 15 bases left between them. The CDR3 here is CATSDVHAGANTGELFF. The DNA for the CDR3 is TGTGCCACCAGTGATGTACATGCGGGGGCCAACACCGGGGAGCTGTTTTTT.

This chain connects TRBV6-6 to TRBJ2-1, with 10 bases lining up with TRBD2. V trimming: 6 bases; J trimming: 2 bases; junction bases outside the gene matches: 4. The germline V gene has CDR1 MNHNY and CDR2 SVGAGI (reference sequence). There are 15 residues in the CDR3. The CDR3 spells CASRALAGPYNEQFF. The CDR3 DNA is TGTGCCAGCAGGGCACTAGCGGGGCCCTACAATGAGCAGTTCTTC.

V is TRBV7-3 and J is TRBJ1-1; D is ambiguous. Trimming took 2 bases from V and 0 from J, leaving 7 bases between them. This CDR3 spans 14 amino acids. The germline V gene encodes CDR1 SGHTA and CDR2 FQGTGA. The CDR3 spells CASSLAEMNTEAFF. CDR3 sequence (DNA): TGTGCCAGCAGCTTAGCAGAGATGAACACTGAAGCTTTCTTT.

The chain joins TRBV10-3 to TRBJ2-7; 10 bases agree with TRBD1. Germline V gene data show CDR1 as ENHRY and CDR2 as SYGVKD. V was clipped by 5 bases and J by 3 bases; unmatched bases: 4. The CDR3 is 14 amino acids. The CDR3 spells CAISWTGGSYEQYF. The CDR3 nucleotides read TGTGCCATCAGTTGGACAGGGGGTAGCTACGAGCAGTACTTC.

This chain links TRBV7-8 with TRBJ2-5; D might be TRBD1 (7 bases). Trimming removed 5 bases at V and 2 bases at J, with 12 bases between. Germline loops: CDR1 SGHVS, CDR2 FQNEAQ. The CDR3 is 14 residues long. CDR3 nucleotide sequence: TGTGCCAGCAGCGGGGGGACAGATCAAGAGACCCAGTACTTC. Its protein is CASSGGTDQETQYF. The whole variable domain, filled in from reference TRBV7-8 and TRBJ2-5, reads GAGVSQSPRYKVAKRGQDVALRCDPISGHVSLFWYQQALGQGPEFLTYFQNEAQLDKSGLPSDRFFAERPEGSVSTLKIQRTQQEDSAVYLCASSGGTDQETQYFGPGTRLLVL.